A selection of T cell receptor beta chains follows, all from one sample in a study of molecular identifiers for immune sequencing clone quantification. TCRdb re-called the PCR reads through MiXCR, storing one row per CDR3 protein. The sample lists about 630,000 distinct CDR3 sequences, around 25% seen once, with 0.78% in the top ten. The sequenced sample was naive CD8+ T cells from blood, with Jurkat cell RNA spiked in. The receptors come from a human donor in good health. Some libraries in this study had Jurkat cell RNA spiked in. Both conserved end residues are part of each CDR3. D genes are given only for firm matches. For some rows the clone size is stated as once, few or many, or as a class when expanded; others skip it.

clone_size,v_call,j_call,d_call,cdr3_aa,cdr3_nt
NA,TRBV28,TRBJ1-5,NA,CASSFWGTNQPQHF,TGTGCCAGCAGTTTCTGGGGGACCAATCAGCCCCAGCATTTT
many,TRBV7-2,TRBJ2-3,NA,CASSSLPSENTQYF,TGTGCCAGCAGCTCTCTCCCGTCTGAAAATACGCAGTATTTT
few,TRBV4-2,TRBJ2-7,NA,CASSQEYGTSYEQYF,TGTGCCAGCAGCCAAGAATACGGGACGTCCTACGAGCAGTACTTC
many,TRBV9,TRBJ2-5,TRBD1,CASSGTGGGQETQYF,TGTGCCAGCAGTGGGACAGGGGGCGGTCAAGAGACCCAGTACTTC
few,TRBV7-9,TRBJ2-2,TRBD2,CASSQASGGTTGELFF,TGTGCCAGCAGCCAAGCGTCGGGAGGGACCACCGGGGAGCTGTTTTTT
many,TRBV6-1,TRBJ1-1,TRBD1,CASSTWDSLNTEAFF,TGTGCCAGCAGTACTTGGGACAGTCTGAACACTGAAGCTTTCTTT
many,TRBV7-8,TRBJ1-1,TRBD1,CASRRYRGEPEAFF,TGTGCCAGCAGGCGTTACAGGGGGGAGCCTGAAGCTTTCTTT
NA,TRBV29-1,TRBJ2-4,NA,CRVEWAGTGDIQYF,TGCAGAGTTGAATGGGCAGGCACGGGAGACATTCAGTACTTC
few,TRBV7-6,TRBJ1-2,NA,CASSLGDSIGYTF,TGTGCCAGCAGCTTAGGGGACTCCATTGGCTACACCTTC
many,TRBV5-6,TRBJ1-5,TRBD1,CASSFYRGLGNQPQHF,TGTGCCAGCAGCTTTTACAGGGGGCTCGGCAATCAGCCCCAGCATTTT
many,TRBV7-9,TRBJ1-2,TRBD1,CASSLAGQGAYGYTF,TGTGCCAGCAGCTTAGCGGGACAGGGAGCCTATGGCTACACCTTC
many,TRBV5-1,TRBJ2-7,TRBD1,CASSSQGNEQYF,TGCGCCAGCAGCTCACAGGGGAACGAGCAGTACTTC
many,TRBV19,TRBJ2-7,TRBD1,CASSAGTGGYEQYF,TGTGCCAGCAGCGCCGGGACAGGGGGTTACGAGCAGTACTTC
few,TRBV12-3/TRBV12-4,TRBJ2-7,NA,CASSLRQDAYEQYF,TGTGCCAGCAGTTTAAGGCAGGATGCCTACGAGCAGTACTTC
many,TRBV7-9,TRBJ2-5,TRBD1,CASSLVTGQAPSQETQYF,TGTGCCAGCAGCTTAGTGACGGGACAGGCCCCAAGCCAAGAGACCCAGTACTTC
few,TRBV29-1,TRBJ2-1,NA,CSGVDVVGHNEQFF,TGCAGCGGGGTCGATGTGGTCGGTCACAATGAGCAGTTCTTC
many,TRBV20-1,TRBJ2-7,TRBD1,CSARKLGQGPSYEQYF,TGCAGTGCTAGAAAACTCGGACAGGGACCCTCCTACGAGCAGTACTTC
many,TRBV9,TRBJ2-2,TRBD2,CASSPRREAAGELFF,TGTGCCAGCAGCCCCAGACGGGAGGCGGCCGGGGAGCTGTTTTTT
NA,TRBV6-2/TRBV6-3,TRBJ2-7,TRBD2,CASSGGASGYSYEQYF,TGTGCCAGCAGTGGAGGGGCTAGCGGATACTCCTACGAGCAGTACTTC
NA,TRBV10-3,TRBJ2-3,TRBD2,CAISELAGASTDTQYF,TGTGCCATCAGTGAACTAGCGGGGGCCTCCACAGATACGCAGTATTTT
NA,TRBV14,TRBJ1-2,NA,CASSQDNIYGYTF,TGTGCCAGCAGCCAAGATAATATTTATGGCTACACCTTC
NA,TRBV27,TRBJ2-7,NA,CASSLRPSSYEQYF,TGTGCCAGCAGTTTGCGCCCCTCCTCCTACGAGCAGTACTTC
many,TRBV5-1,TRBJ1-1,NA,CASSGGQMDTEAFF,TGCGCCAGCAGCGGCGGACAGATGGACACTGAAGCTTTCTTT
many,TRBV24-1,TRBJ2-1,TRBD2,CATSDKPGLAGNEQFF,TGTGCCACCAGTGATAAACCGGGACTAGCAGGTAATGAGCAGTTCTTC
few,TRBV20-1,TRBJ2-2,TRBD2,CSARDIAGGTGELFF,TGCAGTGCTAGAGATATAGCGGGAGGAACCGGGGAGCTGTTTTTT
NA,TRBV4-3,TRBJ1-4,NA,CASSRAGGGMTDEKLFF,TGCGCCAGCAGCCGTGCAGGAGGGGGGATGACTGATGAAAAACTGTTTTTT
NA,TRBV4-1,TRBJ1-1,NA,CASSLGALGAGTEAFF,TGCGCCAGCAGCCTCGGGGCGTTGGGGGCTGGCACTGAAGCTTTCTTT
NA,TRBV6-5,TRBJ1-2,NA,CASGRTEENYGNTF,TGTGCCAGCGGAAGGACGGAGGAGAACTATGGCAACACCTTC
once,TRBV5-3,TRBJ2-2,NA,CASSRAPPSFNARELFF,TGTGCCAGCAGTCGGGCCCCCCCATCCTTCAACGCCAGGGAGCTGTTTTTT
many,TRBV6-2/TRBV6-3,TRBJ2-5,NA,CASSANYQETQYF,TGTGCCAGCAGTGCGAACTACCAAGAGACCCAGTACTTC
NA,TRBV6-2/TRBV6-3,TRBJ2-5,NA,CASRPTRDWETQYF,TGTGCCAGCAGACCCACTAGGGATTGGGAGACCCAGTACTTC
many,TRBV2,TRBJ2-5,TRBD1,CATRGDSQETQYF,TGTGCCACACGTGGGGACAGCCAAGAGACCCAGTACTTC
many,TRBV13,TRBJ2-7,TRBD1,CASSPRTGKEYEQYF,TGTGCCAGCAGCCCCCGGACAGGGAAAGAGTACGAGCAGTACTTC
NA,TRBV6-2/TRBV6-3,TRBJ2-7,NA,CATRDPSLGEQYF,TGTGCCACCCGAGACCCATCTCTGGGCGAGCAGTACTTC
few,TRBV27,TRBJ2-7,NA,CASSLSASGSHEQYF,TGTGCCAGCAGTTTATCTGCCAGCGGGTCCCACGAGCAGTACTTC
NA,TRBV27,TRBJ2-7,TRBD1,CASSYKHRGYEQYF,TGTGCCAGCAGTTATAAGCACAGGGGCTACGAGCAGTACTTC
many,TRBV28,TRBJ2-3,NA,CASSLGGTPGDTQYF,TGTGCCAGCAGTTTAGGGGGGACCCCGGGTGATACGCAGTATTTT
few,TRBV13,TRBJ1-3,NA,CASSPGLGGNTIYF,TGTGCCAGCAGCCCCGGACTGGGCGGAAACACCATATATTTT
NA,TRBV6-2/TRBV6-3,TRBJ1-4,NA,CASSGGWGRELSF,TGTGCCAGCAGTGGAGGTTGGGGACGCGAACTGTCTTTT
many,TRBV7-2,TRBJ2-3,NA,CASSLGVRRDTQYF,TGTGCCAGCAGCTTAGGAGTAAGAAGAGATACGCAGTATTTT
NA,TRBV15,TRBJ2-7,TRBD2,CATSTGRACEQYF,TGTGCCACCAGCACCGGGAGGGCCTGCGAGCAATACTTC
NA,TRBV29-1,TRBJ2-7,TRBD1,CSVGDRGGGYEQYF,TGCAGCGTTGGGGACAGGGGCGGTGGCTACGAGCAGTACTTC
NA,TRBV19,TRBJ2-2,TRBD2,CASLRLAGGPGTGELFF,TGTGCCTCACTCAGACTAGCGGGAGGACCGGGGACCGGGGAGCTGTTTTTT
few,TRBV7-9,TRBJ2-7,NA,CASSSWDEWGEQYF,TGTGCCAGCAGCTCTTGGGACGAATGGGGCGAGCAGTACTTC